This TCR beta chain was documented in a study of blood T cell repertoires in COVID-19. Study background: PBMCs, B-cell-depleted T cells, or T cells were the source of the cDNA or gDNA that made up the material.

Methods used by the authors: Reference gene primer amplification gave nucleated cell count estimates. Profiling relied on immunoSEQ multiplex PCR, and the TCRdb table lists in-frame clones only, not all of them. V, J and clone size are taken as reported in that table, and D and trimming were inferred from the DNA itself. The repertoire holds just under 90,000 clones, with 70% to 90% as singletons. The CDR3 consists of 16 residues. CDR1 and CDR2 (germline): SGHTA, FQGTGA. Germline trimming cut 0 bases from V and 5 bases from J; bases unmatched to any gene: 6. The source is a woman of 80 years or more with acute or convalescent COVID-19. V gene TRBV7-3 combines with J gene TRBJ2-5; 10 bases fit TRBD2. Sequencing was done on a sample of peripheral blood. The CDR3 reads CASSLTPAGGVETQYF. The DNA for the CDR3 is TGTGCCAGCAGCTTAACGCCAGCGGGAGGGGTGGAGACCCAGTACTTC. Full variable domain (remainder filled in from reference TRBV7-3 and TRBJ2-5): GAGVSQTPSNKVTEKGKYVELRCDPISGHTALYWYRQSLGQGPEFLIYFQGTGAADDSGLPNDRFFAVRPEGSVSTLKIQRTERGDSAVYLCASSLTPAGGVETQYFGPGTRLLVL.